Listed below are T cell receptor beta chains from one sample, sequenced in a study of pediatric ulcerative colitis. TCRdb keeps only in-frame clones here, not all; method: immunoSEQ multiplex PCR. The sample contains about 14,000 clones, more than 80% of which appear only once. The specimen was blood. The source of these receptors is a boy between 10 and 17 years old with moderate ulcerative colitis. The CDR3 runs from the conserved cysteine through the conserved F or W. The order of the fields is V gene, CDR3 length, J gene, D gene, clone size, CDR3 protein, CDR3 DNA. The D gene is left open where the match is weak. Clone size is given for some rows only: seen once, a few or many times, or a class if the clone is expanded.

v_gene: TRBV30
len: 13
j_gene: TRBJ2-1
d_gene: .
abundance: .
CDR3aa: CALDGDSYNEQFF
CDR3nt: TGTGCCTTAGACGGGGACTCCTACAATGAGCAGTTCTTC

v_gene: TRBV2
len: 14
j_gene: TRBJ2-1
d_gene: TRBD2
abundance: .
CDR3aa: CASNGGGAANEQFF
CDR3nt: TGTGCCAGCAACGGCGGGGGGGCCGCCAATGAGCAGTTCTTC

v_gene: TRBV13
len: 14
j_gene: TRBJ1-5
d_gene: .
abundance: .
CDR3aa: CASSFGQSNQPQHF
CDR3nt: TGTGCCAGCAGCTTCGGACAGAGCAATCAGCCCCAGCATTTT

v_gene: TRBV7-9
len: 16
j_gene: TRBJ1-4
d_gene: TRBD1
abundance: .
CDR3aa: CASSQTWTGDIEKLFF
CDR3nt: TGTGCCAGCAGCCAGACCTGGACAGGGGACATTGAAAAACTGTTTTTT

v_gene: TRBV7-2
len: 13
j_gene: TRBJ1-1
d_gene: .
abundance: once
CDR3aa: CASSLRGRTKAFF
CDR3nt: TGTGCCAGCAGCTTAAGAGGGCGCACTAAAGCTTTCTTT

v_gene: TRBV5-1
len: 14
j_gene: TRBJ1-1
d_gene: .
abundance: .
CDR3aa: CASSLRADNTEAFF
CDR3nt: TGCGCCAGCAGCTTGCGGGCGGATAACACTGAAGCTTTCTTT

v_gene: TRBV18
len: 15
j_gene: TRBJ2-7
d_gene: TRBD1
abundance: .
CDR3aa: CASSPSGQGLYEQYF
CDR3nt: TGTGCCAGCTCACCTTCGGGACAGGGTCTCTACGAGCAGTACTTC

v_gene: TRBV4-2
len: 15
j_gene: TRBJ2-7
d_gene: .
abundance: .
CDR3aa: CASSQDAGTLREQYF
CDR3nt: TGTGCCAGCAGCCAAGATGCGGGAACTCTACGCGAGCAGTACTTC

v_gene: TRBV2
len: 14
j_gene: TRBJ2-7
d_gene: .
abundance: .
CDR3aa: CASRERDPRSEQYF
CDR3nt: TGTGCCAGCAGGGAAAGGGACCCGCGGAGCGAGCAGTACTTC

v_gene: TRBV9
len: 16
j_gene: TRBJ2-1
d_gene: TRBD1
abundance: .
CDR3aa: CASSVLDRGTYNEQFF
CDR3nt: TGTGCCAGCAGCGTATTAGACAGGGGAACCTACAATGAGCAGTTCTTC

v_gene: TRBV4-1
len: 17
j_gene: TRBJ2-1
d_gene: TRBD2
abundance: .
CDR3aa: CASSQEPAGLVYNEQFF
CDR3nt: TGCGCCAGCAGCCAAGAACCCGCGGGACTAGTTTACAATGAGCAGTTCTTC

v_gene: TRBV19
len: 13
j_gene: TRBJ1-2
d_gene: .
abundance: .
CDR3aa: CASSILLGGGYTF
CDR3nt: TGTGCCAGTAGTATCCTCCTTGGGGGTGGCTACACCTTC

v_gene: TRBV7-8
len: 15
j_gene: TRBJ1-4
d_gene: .
abundance: .
CDR3aa: CASSTGITTNEKLFF
CDR3nt: TGTGCCAGCAGCACCGGGATAACAACTAATGAAAAACTGTTTTTT

v_gene: TRBV7-8
len: 16
j_gene: TRBJ2-2
d_gene: TRBD1
abundance: .
CDR3aa: CASSSRTGGGTGELFF
CDR3nt: TGTGCCAGCAGCTCGCGGACAGGGGGCGGGACCGGGGAGCTGTTTTTT

v_gene: TRBV5-4
len: 16
j_gene: TRBJ2-7
d_gene: TRBD2
abundance: .
CDR3aa: CASSLGGLAGQYEQYF
CDR3nt: TGTGCCAGCAGCTTGGGGGGACTAGCGGGGCAGTACGAGCAGTACTTC

v_gene: TRBV13
len: 14
j_gene: TRBJ2-1
d_gene: TRBD2
abundance: once
CDR3aa: CASRALAGVDEQFF
CDR3nt: TGTGCCAGCAGGGCACTAGCGGGAGTAGATGAGCAGTTCTTC

v_gene: TRBV30
len: 12
j_gene: TRBJ1-2
d_gene: TRBD1
abundance: .
CDR3aa: CAGRQGEEGYTF
CDR3nt: TGTGCCGGTAGACAGGGGGAAGAAGGCTACACCTTC

v_gene: TRBV5-1
len: 15
j_gene: TRBJ2-3
d_gene: .
abundance: .
CDR3aa: CASSLVVASTDTQYF
CDR3nt: TGCGCCAGCAGCTTGGTGGTTGCTAGCACAGATACGCAGTATTTT

v_gene: TRBV7-9
len: 15
j_gene: TRBJ1-6
d_gene: .
abundance: .
CDR3aa: CASSLQGTGPNKLHF
CDR3nt: TGTGCCAGCAGCTTACAGGGTACGGGCCCTAACAAACTCCACTTT

v_gene: TRBV11-3
len: 12
j_gene: TRBJ1-2
d_gene: .
abundance: .
CDR3aa: CASSGGVDGYTF
CDR3nt: TGTGCCAGCAGCGGGGGGGTTGATGGCTACACCTTC

v_gene: TRBV5-1
len: 15
j_gene: TRBJ2-3
d_gene: .
abundance: .
CDR3aa: CASSKLASSTDTQYF
CDR3nt: TGCGCCAGCAGCAAGCTAGCATCTAGCACAGATACGCAGTATTTT

v_gene: TRBV5-5
len: 15
j_gene: TRBJ1-4
d_gene: .
abundance: .
CDR3aa: CASSLAGLTNEKLFF
CDR3nt: TGTGCCAGCAGCTTAGCGGGGCTAACTAATGAAAAACTGTTTTTT

v_gene: TRBV5-1
len: 13
j_gene: TRBJ1-1
d_gene: .
abundance: .
CDR3aa: CASSDAGGAEAFF
CDR3nt: TGCGCCAGCAGCGATGCGGGGGGCGCTGAAGCTTTCTTT

v_gene: TRBV5-1
len: 13
j_gene: TRBJ2-7
d_gene: TRBD1
abundance: .
CDR3aa: CASSWDSNYEQYF
CDR3nt: TGCGCCAGCAGCTGGGACAGTAACTACGAGCAGTACTTC

v_gene: TRBV5-1
len: 14
j_gene: TRBJ1-1
d_gene: .
abundance: .
CDR3aa: CASSMPGFRTEAFF
CDR3nt: TGCGCCAGCAGTATGCCGGGGTTCCGGACTGAAGCTTTCTTT

v_gene: TRBV5-1
len: 16
j_gene: TRBJ2-1
d_gene: TRBD2
abundance: .
CDR3aa: CASSLAALAGVNEQFF
CDR3nt: TGCGCCAGCAGCTTGGCCGCCCTAGCGGGAGTCAATGAGCAGTTCTTC

v_gene: TRBV5-4
len: 15
j_gene: TRBJ1-4
d_gene: .
abundance: .
CDR3aa: CASSSGGTGNEKLFF
CDR3nt: TGTGCCAGCAGCTCGGGGGGGACGGGTAATGAAAAACTGTTTTTT

v_gene: TRBV27
len: 13
j_gene: TRBJ2-1
d_gene: .
abundance: .
CDR3aa: CASSLRSYNEQFF
CDR3nt: TGTGCCAGCAGCCTTCGCTCCTACAATGAGCAGTTCTTC

v_gene: TRBV15
len: 14
j_gene: TRBJ1-1
d_gene: .
abundance: .
CDR3aa: CATSSNPGDTEAFF
CDR3nt: TGTGCCACCAGCAGTAATCCAGGGGACACTGAAGCTTTCTTT

v_gene: TRBV9
len: 14
j_gene: TRBJ2-3
d_gene: .
abundance: once
CDR3aa: CASSGSRGGYTQYF
CDR3nt: TGTGCCAGCAGCGGTTCGCGGGGCGGATATACGCAGTATTTT

v_gene: TRBV7-2
len: 14
j_gene: TRBJ1-2
d_gene: .
abundance: .
CDR3aa: CASSLTDRNYGYTF
CDR3nt: TGTGCCAGCAGCCTCACCGACAGAAACTATGGCTACACCTTC

v_gene: TRBV7-9
len: 17
j_gene: TRBJ1-1
d_gene: .
abundance: few
CDR3aa: CASSPPYIGDPNTEAFF
CDR3nt: TGTGCCAGCAGCCCCCCATACATCGGGGATCCGAACACTGAAGCTTTCTTT

v_gene: TRBV5-6
len: 16
j_gene: TRBJ2-6
d_gene: .
abundance: once
CDR3aa: CASSSFSVSGANVLTF
CDR3nt: TGTGCCAGCAGCAGTTTCTCGGTCTCTGGGGCCAACGTCCTGACTTTC

v_gene: TRBV6-5
len: 14
j_gene: TRBJ2-3
d_gene: .
abundance: .
CDR3aa: CASMKHPGGDTQYF
CDR3nt: TGTGCCAGCATGAAACATCCCGGCGGGGATACGCAGTATTTT

v_gene: TRBV7-8
len: 16
j_gene: TRBJ2-1
d_gene: TRBD2
abundance: .
CDR3aa: CASSQGTSGGDNEQFF
CDR3nt: TGTGCCAGCAGCCAGGGGACTAGCGGGGGGGACAATGAGCAGTTCTTC

v_gene: TRBV7-9
len: 15
j_gene: TRBJ2-3
d_gene: .
abundance: .
CDR3aa: CASSSWASGTDTQYF
CDR3nt: TGTGCCAGCAGCTCCTGGGCGAGTGGCACAGATACGCAGTATTTT

v_gene: TRBV7-6
len: 12
j_gene: TRBJ2-1
d_gene: .
abundance: .
CDR3aa: CASSLNLAERFF
CDR3nt: TGTGCCAGCAGCTTAAATTTGGCCGAACGGTTCTTC

v_gene: TRBV2
len: 13
j_gene: TRBJ1-5
d_gene: .
abundance: .
CDR3aa: CASSEIGLAAQHF
CDR3nt: TGTGCCAGCAGTGAAATCGGTCTCGCGGCCCAGCATTTT

v_gene: TRBV4-1
len: 16
j_gene: TRBJ2-5
d_gene: .
abundance: .
CDR3aa: CASSPPSAGAGETQYF
CDR3nt: TGCGCCAGCAGCCCACCATCCGCGGGGGCGGGAGAGACCCAGTACTTC

v_gene: TRBV7-9
len: 14
j_gene: TRBJ1-2
d_gene: .
abundance: .
CDR3aa: CASSLGFGTPGYTF
CDR3nt: TGTGCCAGCAGCTTAGGTTTTGGAACCCCAGGCTACACCTTC

v_gene: TRBV7-8
len: 16
j_gene: TRBJ2-1
d_gene: .
abundance: .
CDR3aa: CASSSPAAAGGWEQFF
CDR3nt: TGTGCCAGCAGCTCCCCCGCGGCGGCAGGGGGGTGGGAGCAGTTCTTC

v_gene: TRBV2
len: 11
j_gene: TRBJ2-1
d_gene: .
abundance: .
CDR3aa: CASSYSGEQFF
CDR3nt: TGTGCCAGCAGCTACAGCGGGGAGCAGTTCTTC

v_gene: TRBV5-1
len: 14
j_gene: TRBJ1-5
d_gene: .
abundance: .
CDR3aa: CASSLEAGNQPQHF
CDR3nt: TGCGCCAGCAGCTTGGAGGCAGGCAATCAGCCCCAGCATTTT

v_gene: TRBV19
len: 13
j_gene: TRBJ2-7
d_gene: .
abundance: .
CDR3aa: CASSMHTTYEQYF
CDR3nt: TGTGCCAGTAGTATGCATACAACCTACGAGCAGTACTTC

v_gene: TRBV6-5
len: 15
j_gene: TRBJ2-7
d_gene: TRBD1
abundance: once
CDR3aa: CASSYSTGAGYEQYF
CDR3nt: TGTGCCAGCAGTTACTCAACAGGGGCTGGGTACGAGCAGTACTTC

v_gene: TRBV28
len: 17
j_gene: TRBJ1-1
d_gene: TRBD1
abundance: once
CDR3aa: CASSFGHRRGRDTEAFF
CDR3nt: TGTGCCAGCAGTTTTGGGCATCGCAGGGGGCGGGACACTGAAGCTTTCTTT

v_gene: TRBV21-1
len: 14
j_gene: TRBJ2-7
d_gene: .
abundance: once
CDR3aa: CASSETDRAYEQYF
CDR3nt: TGTGCCAGCAGCGAGACGGACAGGGCCTACGAGCAGTACTTC

v_gene: TRBV7-9
len: 14
j_gene: TRBJ1-1
d_gene: .
abundance: .
CDR3aa: CASSQDILDTEAFF
CDR3nt: TGTGCCAGCAGCCAGGACATTTTGGACACTGAAGCTTTCTTT

v_gene: TRBV4-1
len: 14
j_gene: TRBJ2-1
d_gene: .
abundance: .
CDR3aa: CASSRVVVLNEQFF
CDR3nt: TGCGCCAGCAGCCGCGTAGTTGTTTTAAATGAGCAGTTCTTC

v_gene: TRBV30
len: 13
j_gene: TRBJ1-1
d_gene: .
abundance: .
CDR3aa: CAWSVIPFTEAFF
CDR3nt: TGTGCCTGGAGTGTAATCCCTTTCACTGAAGCTTTCTTT

v_gene: TRBV5-6
len: 15
j_gene: TRBJ2-1
d_gene: TRBD1
abundance: .
CDR3aa: CASSLGQGAINEQFF
CDR3nt: TGTGCCAGCAGCTTGGGACAGGGGGCGATCAATGAGCAGTTCTTC

v_gene: TRBV10-3
len: 15
j_gene: TRBJ2-3
d_gene: .
abundance: .
CDR3aa: CAISPRERPTDTQYF
CDR3nt: TGTGCCATCAGCCCGCGAGAGCGACCCACAGATACGCAGTATTTT

v_gene: TRBV6-1
len: 13
j_gene: TRBJ1-2
d_gene: .
abundance: .
CDR3aa: CASSTGGHYGYTF
CDR3nt: TGTGCCAGCAGTACTGGGGGCCACTATGGCTACACCTTC